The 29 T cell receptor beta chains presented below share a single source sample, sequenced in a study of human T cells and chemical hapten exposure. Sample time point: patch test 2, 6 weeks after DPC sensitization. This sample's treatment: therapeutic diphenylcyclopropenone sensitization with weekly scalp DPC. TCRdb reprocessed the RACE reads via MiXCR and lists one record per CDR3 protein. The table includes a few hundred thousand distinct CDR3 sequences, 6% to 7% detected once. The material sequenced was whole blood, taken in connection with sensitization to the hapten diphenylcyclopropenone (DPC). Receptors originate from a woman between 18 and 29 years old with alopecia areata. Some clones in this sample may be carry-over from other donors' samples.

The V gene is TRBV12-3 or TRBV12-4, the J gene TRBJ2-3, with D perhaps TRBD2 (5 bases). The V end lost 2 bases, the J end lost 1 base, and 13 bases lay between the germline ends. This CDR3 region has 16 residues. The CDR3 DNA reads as TGTGCCAGCAGTTTAATTCCCAGCGGTCGCACAGATACGCAGTATTTT. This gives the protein CASSLIPSGRTDTQYF.

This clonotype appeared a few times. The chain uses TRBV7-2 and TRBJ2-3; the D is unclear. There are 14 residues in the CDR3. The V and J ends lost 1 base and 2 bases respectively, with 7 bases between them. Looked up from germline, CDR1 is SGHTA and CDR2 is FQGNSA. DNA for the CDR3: TGTGCCAGCAGCTTAGACCCGTACACAGATACGCAGTATTTT. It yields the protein CASSLDPYTDTQYF.

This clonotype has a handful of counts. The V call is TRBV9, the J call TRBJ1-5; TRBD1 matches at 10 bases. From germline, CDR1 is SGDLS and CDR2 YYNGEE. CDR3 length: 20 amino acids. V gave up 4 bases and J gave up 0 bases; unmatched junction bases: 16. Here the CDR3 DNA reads TGTGCCAGCAGCTCCCATGGACAGGGGGGCGATCGGTATAGCAATCAGCCCCAGCATTTT. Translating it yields CASSSHGQGGDRYSNQPQHF.

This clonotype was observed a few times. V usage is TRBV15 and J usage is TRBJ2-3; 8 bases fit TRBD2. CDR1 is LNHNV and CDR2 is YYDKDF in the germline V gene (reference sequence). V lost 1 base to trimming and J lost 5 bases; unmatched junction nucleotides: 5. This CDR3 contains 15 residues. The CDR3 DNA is TGTGCCACCAGCAGAGCGGGGGGGCAGGGAGATACGCAGTATTTT. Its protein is CATSRAGGQGDTQYF.

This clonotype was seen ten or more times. The CDR3 here is CSARLSGLPNYGYTF. As DNA, the CDR3 is TGCAGTGCTAGATTGTCAGGGCTGCCTAACTATGGCTACACCTTC. This chain uses TRBV20-1 with TRBJ1-2, with D possibly matching TRBD1 (5 bases). The V end lost 2 bases, the J end lost 0 bases, and 13 bases lay between the germline ends. The length of the CDR3 is 15 residues. Germline CDR1 is DFQATT and CDR2 is SNEGSKA (reference sequence).

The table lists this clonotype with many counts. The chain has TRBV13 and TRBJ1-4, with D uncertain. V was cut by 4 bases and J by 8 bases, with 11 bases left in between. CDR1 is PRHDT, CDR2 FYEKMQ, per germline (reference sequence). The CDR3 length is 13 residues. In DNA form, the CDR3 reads TGTGCCAGCAGCTCGGGCCTGGGAGAAAAACTGTTTTTT. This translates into CASSSGLGEKLFF.

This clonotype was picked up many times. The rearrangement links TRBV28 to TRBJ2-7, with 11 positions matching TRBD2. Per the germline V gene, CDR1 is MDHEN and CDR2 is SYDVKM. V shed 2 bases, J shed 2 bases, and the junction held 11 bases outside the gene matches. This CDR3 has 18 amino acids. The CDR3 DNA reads TGTGCCAGCAGTTTACCCCTAGCAACTAGCGGGGGTACCTACGAGCAGTACTTC. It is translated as CASSLPLATSGGTYEQYF.

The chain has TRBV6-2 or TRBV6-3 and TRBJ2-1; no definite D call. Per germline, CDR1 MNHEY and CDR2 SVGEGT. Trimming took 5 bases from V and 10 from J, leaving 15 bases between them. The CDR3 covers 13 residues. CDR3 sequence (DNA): TGTGCCAGCAGTCCTCAATCGGGTAGCGAGCAGTTCTTC. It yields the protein CASSPQSGSEQFF.

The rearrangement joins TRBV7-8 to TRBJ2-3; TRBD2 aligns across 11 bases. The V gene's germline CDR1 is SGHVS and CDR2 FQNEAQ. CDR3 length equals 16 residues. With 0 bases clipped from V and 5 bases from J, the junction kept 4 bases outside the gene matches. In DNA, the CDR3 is TGTGCCAGCAGCTTAGCTAGCGGGGGGGCCGGAGATACGCAGTATTTT. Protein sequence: CASSLASGGAGDTQYF.

The DNA for the CDR3 is TGTGCCAGCAATGCTGACGGATCCTACAATGAGCAGTTCTTC. This codes for CASNADGSYNEQFF. V usage is TRBV6-6 and J usage is TRBJ2-1; D unresolved. The CDR3 sequence is 14 residues long. Germline V gives CDR1 MNHNY, CDR2 SVGAGI (reference sequence). With 7 bases removed from V and 1 base from J, the gap between germline ends came to 11 bases.

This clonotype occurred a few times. CDR3 sequence (DNA): TGTGCCAGCAGCTTGGCGGGAATAGGAGGCTACACCTTC. Translation: CASSLAGIGGYTF. V usage is TRBV5-4 and J usage is TRBJ1-2; D is unclear. There are 13 residues in the CDR3. Germline CDR1 SGHNT, CDR2 YYREEE (reference sequence). The germline V and J ends were trimmed by 0 bases and 8 bases, with 11 bases remaining between them.

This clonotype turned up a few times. CDR3 protein: CASSSTPGHQTLAKNIQYF. The DNA for the CDR3 is TGTGCCAGCTCGTCAACCCCGGGACACCAAACACTAGCCAAAAACATTCAGTACTTC. V gene TRBV18 combines with J gene TRBJ2-4, with a tentative D call TRBD1 (6 bases). Germline values: CDR1 KGHSH, CDR2 LQKENI. V lost 6 bases and J 0 bases, leaving 24 bases between the germline ends. The CDR3 contains 19 residues.

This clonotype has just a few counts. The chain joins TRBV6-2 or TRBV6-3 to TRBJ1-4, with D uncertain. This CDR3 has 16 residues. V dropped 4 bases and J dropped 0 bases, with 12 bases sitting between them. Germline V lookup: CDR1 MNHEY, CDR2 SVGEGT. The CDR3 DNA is TGTGCCAGCAGTTCGCGGACGGTATCAACTAATGAAAAACTGTTTTTT. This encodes CASSSRTVSTNEKLFF.

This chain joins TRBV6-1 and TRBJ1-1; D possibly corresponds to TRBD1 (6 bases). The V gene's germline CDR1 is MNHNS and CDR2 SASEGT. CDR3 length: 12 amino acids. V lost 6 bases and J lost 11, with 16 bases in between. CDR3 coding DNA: TGTGCCAGCAGCGCTCCAGGGGTAGGGGCTTTCTTT. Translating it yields CASSAPGVGAFF.

The DNA of the CDR3 is TGCGCCAGCAGTGAGATTGAAGGACAGGGTACGGGTGAAGCTTTCTTT. Its translation: CASSEIEGQGTGEAFF. The rearrangement links TRBV10-2 to TRBJ1-1; 8 positions match TRBD1. The V and J ends lost 2 bases and 7 bases, in that order; junction bases with no gene match: 12. Germline V gene lookup returns CDR1 WSHSY and CDR2 SAAADI. CDR3 length equals 16 residues.

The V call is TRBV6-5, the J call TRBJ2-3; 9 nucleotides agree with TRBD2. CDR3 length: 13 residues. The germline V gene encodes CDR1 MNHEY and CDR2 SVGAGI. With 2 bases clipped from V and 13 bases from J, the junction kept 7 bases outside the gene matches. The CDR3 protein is CASSYGEGTSKYF. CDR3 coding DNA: TGTGCCAGCAGTTACGGGGAAGGGACTAGCAAGTATTTT.

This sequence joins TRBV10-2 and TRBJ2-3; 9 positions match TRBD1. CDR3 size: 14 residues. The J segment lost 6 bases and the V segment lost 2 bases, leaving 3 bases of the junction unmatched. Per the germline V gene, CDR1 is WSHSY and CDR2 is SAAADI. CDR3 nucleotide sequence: TGCGCCAGCAGTGAGGGGACAGGGACGGATACGCAGTATTTT. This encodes CASSEGTGTDTQYF.

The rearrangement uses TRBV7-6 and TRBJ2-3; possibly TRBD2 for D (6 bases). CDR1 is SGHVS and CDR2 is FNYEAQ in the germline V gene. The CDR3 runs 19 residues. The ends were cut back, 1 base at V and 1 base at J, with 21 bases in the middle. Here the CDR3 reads CASSLDYVGAGFGTDTQYF. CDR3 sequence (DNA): TGTGCCAGCAGCTTAGATTATGTCGGTGCGGGATTCGGCACAGATACGCAGTATTTT.

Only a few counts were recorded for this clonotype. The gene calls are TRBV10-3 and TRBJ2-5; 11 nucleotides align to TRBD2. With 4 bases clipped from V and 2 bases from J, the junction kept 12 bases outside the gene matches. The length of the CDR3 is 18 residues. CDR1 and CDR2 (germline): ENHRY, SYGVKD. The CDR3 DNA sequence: TGTGCCATCAGTGGAAAACTAGCGGGGGCTACGTTTCAAGAGACCCAGTACTTC. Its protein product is CAISGKLAGATFQETQYF.

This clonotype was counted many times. The CDR3 here is CASSQGIQGEQYF. CDR3 coding DNA: TGCGCCAGCAGCCAAGGGATCCAGGGAGAGCAGTACTTC. The chain joins TRBV4-3 to TRBJ2-7; possibly TRBD1 for D (5 bases). The CDR3 has 13 residues. CDR1 and CDR2 (germline): LGHNA, YSLEER. Trimming left V 1 base short and J 7 bases short, with 11 bases between.

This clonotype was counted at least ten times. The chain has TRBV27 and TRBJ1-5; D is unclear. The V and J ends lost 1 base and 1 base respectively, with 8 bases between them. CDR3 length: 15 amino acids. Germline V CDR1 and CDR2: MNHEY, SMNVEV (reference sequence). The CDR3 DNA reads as TGTGCCAGCAGTTTATTAATGGGGAGCAATCAGCCCCAGCATTTT. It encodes CASSLLMGSNQPQHF.

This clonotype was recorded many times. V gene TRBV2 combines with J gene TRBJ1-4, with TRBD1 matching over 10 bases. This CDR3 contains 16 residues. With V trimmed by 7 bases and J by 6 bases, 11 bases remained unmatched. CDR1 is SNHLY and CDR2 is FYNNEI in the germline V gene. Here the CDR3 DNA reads TGTGCCAGCAAACTCCTGACCGGGACAGGGGATGAAAAACTGTTTTTT. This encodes CASKLLTGTGDEKLFF.

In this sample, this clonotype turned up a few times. DNA of the CDR3: TGCGCCAGCAGCTTGGCCCCCGGGACAGGGCAGCCCCAGCATTTT. This codes for CASSLAPGTGQPQHF. The gene calls are TRBV5-1 and TRBJ1-5, with 9 nucleotides matching TRBD1. The ends lost 0 bases at V and 7 bases at J; junction bases unmatched: 5. CDR3 size: 15 residues. CDR1 and CDR2 (germline): SGHRS, YFSETQ.

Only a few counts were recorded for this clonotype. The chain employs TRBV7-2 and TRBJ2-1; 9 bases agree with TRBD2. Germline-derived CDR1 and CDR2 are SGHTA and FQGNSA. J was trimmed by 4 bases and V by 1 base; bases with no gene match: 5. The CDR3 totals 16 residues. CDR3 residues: CASSLGGSGGYNEQFF. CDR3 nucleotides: TGTGCCAGCAGCTTAGGTGGTAGCGGGGGATACAATGAGCAGTTCTTC. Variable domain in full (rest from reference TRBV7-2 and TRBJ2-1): GAGVSQSPSNKVTEKGKDVELRCDPISGHTALYWYRQSLGQGLEFLIYFQGNSAPDKSGLPSDRFSAERTGGSVSTLTIQRTQQEDSAVYLCASSLGGSGGYNEQFFGPGTRLTVL.

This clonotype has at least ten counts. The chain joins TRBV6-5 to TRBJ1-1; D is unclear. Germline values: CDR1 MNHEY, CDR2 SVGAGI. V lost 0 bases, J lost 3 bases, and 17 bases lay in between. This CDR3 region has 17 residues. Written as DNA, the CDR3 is TGTGCCAGCAGTTACTCGTTTGGCAGAACAAGGGACACTGAAGCTTTCTTT. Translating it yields CASSYSFGRTRDTEAFF.

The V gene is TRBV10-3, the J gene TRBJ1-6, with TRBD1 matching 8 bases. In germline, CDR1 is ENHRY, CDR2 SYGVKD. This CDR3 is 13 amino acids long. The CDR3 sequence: CSSATGVNSPLHF. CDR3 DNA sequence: TGTTCCAGTGCGACAGGGGTCAATTCACCCCTCCACTTT.

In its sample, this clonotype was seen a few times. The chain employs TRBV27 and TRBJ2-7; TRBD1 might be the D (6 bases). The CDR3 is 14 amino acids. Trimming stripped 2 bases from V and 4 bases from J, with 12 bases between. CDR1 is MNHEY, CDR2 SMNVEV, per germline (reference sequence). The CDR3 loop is CASSLRGLPYEQYF. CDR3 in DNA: TGTGCCAGCAGTTTAAGGGGGTTGCCATACGAGCAGTACTTC.

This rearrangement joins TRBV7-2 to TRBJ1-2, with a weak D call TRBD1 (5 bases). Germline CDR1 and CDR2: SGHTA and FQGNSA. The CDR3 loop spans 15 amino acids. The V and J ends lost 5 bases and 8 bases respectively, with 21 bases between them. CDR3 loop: CASSPSIWGDEGYTF. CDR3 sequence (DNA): TGTGCCAGCAGCCCTTCAATTTGGGGGGACGAAGGCTACACCTTC.

Written as DNA, the CDR3 is TGTGCCACCAGTGATAGGGACAGGGGAAACACCGGGGAGCTGTTTTTT. This translates into CATSDRDRGNTGELFF. The chain combines TRBV24-1 with TRBJ2-2, with TRBD1 identical over 10 bases. The V segment lost 3 bases and the J segment 2 bases; nucleotides outside the gene matches: 2. Germline CDR1 reads KGHDR; CDR2 reads SFDVKD. There are 16 residues in the CDR3.